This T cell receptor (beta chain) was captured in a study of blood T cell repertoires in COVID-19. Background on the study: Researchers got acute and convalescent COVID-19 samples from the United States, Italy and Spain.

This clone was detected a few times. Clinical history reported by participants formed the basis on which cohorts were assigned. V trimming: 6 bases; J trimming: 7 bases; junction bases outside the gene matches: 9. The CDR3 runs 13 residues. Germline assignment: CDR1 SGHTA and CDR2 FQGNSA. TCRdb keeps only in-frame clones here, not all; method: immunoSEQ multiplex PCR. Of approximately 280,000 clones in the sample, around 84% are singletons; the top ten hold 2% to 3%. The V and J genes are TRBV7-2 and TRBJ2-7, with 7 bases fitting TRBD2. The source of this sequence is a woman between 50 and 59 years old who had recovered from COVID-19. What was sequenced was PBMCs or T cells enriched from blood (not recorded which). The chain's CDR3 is CASSSILASEQYF. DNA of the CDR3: TGTGCCAGCAGTTCGATACTAGCGTCGGAGCAGTACTTC.